Presented here are 5 T cell receptor beta chains from one specimen sequenced in a study of blood T cells in healthy people across ages. The authors ran a second PCR of about 7 to 11 cycles using a sample-barcoded 5' primer and a J-beta primer mix. A single record per CDR3 protein comes from TCRdb applying MiXCR to the 5' RACE reads. Here the sample spans roughly 1.6 million distinct CDR3 sequences, 30% to 35% being singletons. The sample was blood. Receptors originate from a woman aged 25 to 39 in good health.

The V gene is TRBV7-9, the J gene TRBJ2-6, with D perhaps matching TRBD2 (6 bases). The CDR3 totals 17 residues. Germline V lookup: CDR1 SEHNR, CDR2 FQNEAQ (reference sequence). With 4 bases removed from V and 0 bases from J, the gap between germline ends came to 13 bases. CDR3 nucleotides: TGTGCCAGCAGCTCTTTAGCGGACTTCTCTGGGGCCAACGTCCTGACTTTC. Translating gives CASSSLADFSGANVLTF. Complete variable domain (other parts from reference TRBV7-9 and TRBJ2-6): DTGVSQNPRHKITKRGQNVTFRCDPISEHNRLYWYRQTLGQGPEFLTYFQNEAQLEKSRLLSDRFSAERPKGSFSTLEIQRTEQGDSAMYLCASSSLADFSGANVLTFGAGSRLTVL.

This clonotype was seen only a few times. The rearrangement uses TRBV6-6 and TRBJ2-5, with D unresolved. V gave up 2 bases and J gave up 5 bases, with 12 bases separating them. This CDR3 is 14 amino acids long. Germline CDR1 and CDR2: MNHNY and SVGAGI (reference sequence). The CDR3 here is CASSYPASFETQYF. The CDR3 nucleotides are TGTGCCAGCAGTTACCCCGCTAGTTTTGAGACCCAGTACTTC.

The V and J genes are TRBV30 and TRBJ1-2; 8 positions agree with TRBD1. The J segment lost 7 bases and the V segment lost 0 bases, leaving 7 bases of the junction unmatched. There are 14 residues in the CDR3. In germline, CDR1 is GTSNPN, CDR2 SVGIG (reference sequence). The CDR3 nucleotides are TGTGCCTGGAGTGTAATTGGCAGGGGGCCTGGCTACACCTTC. Its translation: CAWSVIGRGPGYTF.

The chain carries TRBV27 and TRBJ2-1; D not certain. The CDR3 consists of 12 residues. V lost 6 bases and J 8 bases, leaving 11 bases between the germline ends. From germline, CDR1 is MNHEY and CDR2 SMNVEV (reference sequence). The CDR3 DNA reads as TGTGCCAGCAGGACCCTTGGGGATGAGCAGTTCTTC. The encoded protein is CASRTLGDEQFF.

Many counts were recorded for this clonotype. V usage is TRBV4-2 and J usage is TRBJ2-7; 9 positions match TRBD2. The germline gives CDR1 LGHNA, CDR2 YNFKEQ. This CDR3 contains 13 residues. CDR3 amino acids: CATSSGRSYEQYF. CDR3 coding DNA: TGTGCGACGTCCAGCGGGAGGTCCTACGAGCAGTACTTC.